This T cell receptor (beta chain) was identified in a study of spatial heterogeneity in lung cancer. TCRdb independently ran MiXCR on the 5' RACE reads; one entry per CDR3 protein. The data contain some 85,000 distinct CDR3 sequences, approximately 20% of them singletons. The CDR3 is made up of 14 amino acids. Deletions cut 6 bases from V and 1 base from J, with 12 bases between. Germline lookup yields CDR1 MNHEY and CDR2 SVGEGT. Time point denoted: sample taken at primary tumor resection. Tumor, nontumor lung or frozen PBMC supplied whole RNA, sequenced without sorting. The donor group consisted of some 70 patients who had untreated, early-stage non-small cell lung cancer.

Sample: PBMCs, taken at surgery. This chain links TRBV6-2 or TRBV6-3 with TRBJ2-5, with TRBD1 as a possible D gene (6 bases). This receptor was obtained from a male donor with early-stage non-small cell lung cancer. The CDR3 region has the DNA TGTGCCAGCAGAAATATACAGGGCCAAGAGACCCAGTACTTC. This encodes CASRNIQGQETQYF.